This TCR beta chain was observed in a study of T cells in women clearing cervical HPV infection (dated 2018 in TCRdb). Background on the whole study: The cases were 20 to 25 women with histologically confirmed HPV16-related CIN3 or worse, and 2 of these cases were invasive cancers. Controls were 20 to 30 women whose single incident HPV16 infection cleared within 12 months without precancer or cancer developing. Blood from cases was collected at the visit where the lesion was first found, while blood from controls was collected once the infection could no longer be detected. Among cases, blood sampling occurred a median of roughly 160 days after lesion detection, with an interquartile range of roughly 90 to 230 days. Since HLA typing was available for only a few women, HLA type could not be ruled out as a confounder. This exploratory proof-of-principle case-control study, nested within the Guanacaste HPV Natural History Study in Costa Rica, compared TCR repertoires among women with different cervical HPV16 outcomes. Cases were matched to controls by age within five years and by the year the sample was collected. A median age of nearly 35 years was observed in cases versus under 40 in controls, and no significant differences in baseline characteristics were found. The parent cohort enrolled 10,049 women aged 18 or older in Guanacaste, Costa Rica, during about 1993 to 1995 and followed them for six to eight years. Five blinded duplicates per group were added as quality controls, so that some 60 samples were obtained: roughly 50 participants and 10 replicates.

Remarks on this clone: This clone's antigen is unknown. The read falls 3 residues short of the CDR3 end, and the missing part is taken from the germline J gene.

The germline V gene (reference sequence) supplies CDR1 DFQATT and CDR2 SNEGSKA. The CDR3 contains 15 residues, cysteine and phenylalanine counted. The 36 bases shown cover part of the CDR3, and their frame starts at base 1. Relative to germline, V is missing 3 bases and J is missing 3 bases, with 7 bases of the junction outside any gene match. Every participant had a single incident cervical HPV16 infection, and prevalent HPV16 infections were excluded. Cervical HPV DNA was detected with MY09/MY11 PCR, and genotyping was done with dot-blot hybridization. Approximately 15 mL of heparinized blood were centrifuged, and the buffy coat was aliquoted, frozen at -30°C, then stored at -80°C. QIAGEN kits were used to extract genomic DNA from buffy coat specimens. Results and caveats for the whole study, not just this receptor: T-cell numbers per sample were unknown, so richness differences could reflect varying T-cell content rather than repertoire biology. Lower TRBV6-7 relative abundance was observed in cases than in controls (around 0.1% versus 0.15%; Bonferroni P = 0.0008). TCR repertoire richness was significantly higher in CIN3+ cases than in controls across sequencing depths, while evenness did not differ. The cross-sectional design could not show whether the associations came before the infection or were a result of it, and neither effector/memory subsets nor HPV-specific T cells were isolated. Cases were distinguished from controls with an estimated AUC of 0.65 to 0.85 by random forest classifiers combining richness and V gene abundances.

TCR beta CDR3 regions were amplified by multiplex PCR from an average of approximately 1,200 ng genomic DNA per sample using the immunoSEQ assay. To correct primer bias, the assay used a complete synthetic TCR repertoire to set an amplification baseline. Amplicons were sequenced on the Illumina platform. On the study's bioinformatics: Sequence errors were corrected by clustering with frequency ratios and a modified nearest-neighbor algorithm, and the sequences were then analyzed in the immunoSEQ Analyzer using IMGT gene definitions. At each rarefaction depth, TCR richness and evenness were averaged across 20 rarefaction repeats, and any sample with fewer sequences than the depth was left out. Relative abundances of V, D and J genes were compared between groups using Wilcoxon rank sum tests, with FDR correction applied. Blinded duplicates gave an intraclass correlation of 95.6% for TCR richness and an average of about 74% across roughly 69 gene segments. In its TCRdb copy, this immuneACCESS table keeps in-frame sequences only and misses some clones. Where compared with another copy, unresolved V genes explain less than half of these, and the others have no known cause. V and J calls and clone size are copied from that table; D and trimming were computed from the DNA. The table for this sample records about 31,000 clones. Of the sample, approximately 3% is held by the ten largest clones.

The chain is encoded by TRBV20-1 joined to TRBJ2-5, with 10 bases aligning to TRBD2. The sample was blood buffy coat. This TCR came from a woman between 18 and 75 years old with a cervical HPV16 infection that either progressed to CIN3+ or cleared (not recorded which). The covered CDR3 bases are TGCAGTGCTAGGGCTAGCGGGGGAACAAAAGAGACC. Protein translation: CSARASGGTKET. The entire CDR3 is CSARASGGTKETQYF.